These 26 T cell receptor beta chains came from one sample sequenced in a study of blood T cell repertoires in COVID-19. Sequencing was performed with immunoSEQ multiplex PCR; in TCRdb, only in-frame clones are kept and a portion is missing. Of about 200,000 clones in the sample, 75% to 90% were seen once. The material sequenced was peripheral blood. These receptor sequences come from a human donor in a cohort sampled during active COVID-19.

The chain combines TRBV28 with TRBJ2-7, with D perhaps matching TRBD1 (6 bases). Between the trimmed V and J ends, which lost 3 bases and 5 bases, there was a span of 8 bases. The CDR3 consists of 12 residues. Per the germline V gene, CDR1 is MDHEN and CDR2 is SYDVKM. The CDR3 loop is CASSFSGDEQYF. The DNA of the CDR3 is TGTGCCAGCAGTTTCTCAGGGGACGAGCAGTACTTC.

As DNA, the CDR3 is TGTGCCTGGTCCGGACAGTTCGGGACGACTAATGAAAAACTGTTTTTT. Protein product: CAWSGQFGTTNEKLFF. This chain links TRBV30 with TRBJ1-4; possibly TRBD1 for D (6 bases). The CDR3 extends over 16 amino acids. Trimming took off 5 bases at V and 2 bases at J, with 18 bases between the two ends. Per the germline V gene, CDR1 is GTSNPN and CDR2 is SVGIG (reference sequence).

Here the CDR3 DNA reads TGTGCCAGTAGTCGGCAGGGGCTCCAAGAGACCCAGTACTTC. It codes for CASSRQGLQETQYF. The gene calls are TRBV19 and TRBJ2-5; D might be TRBD1 (6 bases). This CDR3 has 14 residues. Trimming stripped 5 bases from V and 1 base from J, with 11 bases between. Looked up from germline, CDR1 is LNHDA and CDR2 is SQIVND (reference sequence).

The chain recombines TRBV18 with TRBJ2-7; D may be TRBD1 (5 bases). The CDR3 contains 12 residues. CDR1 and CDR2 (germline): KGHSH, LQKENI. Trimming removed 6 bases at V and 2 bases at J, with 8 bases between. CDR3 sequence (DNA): TGTGCCAGCTCGACAGAAACCTACGAGCAGTACTTC. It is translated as CASSTETYEQYF.

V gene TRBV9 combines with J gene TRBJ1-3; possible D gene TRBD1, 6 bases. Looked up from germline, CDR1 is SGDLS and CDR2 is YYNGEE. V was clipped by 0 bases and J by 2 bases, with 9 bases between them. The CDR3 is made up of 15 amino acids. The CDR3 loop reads CASSVAGGTGNTIYF. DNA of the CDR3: TGTGCCAGCAGCGTAGCTGGGGGCACTGGAAACACCATATATTTT.

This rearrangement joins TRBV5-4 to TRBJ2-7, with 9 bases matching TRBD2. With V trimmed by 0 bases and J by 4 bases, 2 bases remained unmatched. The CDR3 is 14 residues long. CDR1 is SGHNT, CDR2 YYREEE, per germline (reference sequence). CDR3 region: CASSLASGEYEQYF. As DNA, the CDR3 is TGTGCCAGCAGCTTGGCTAGCGGGGAATACGAGCAGTACTTC.

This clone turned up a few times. CDR3 bases: TGTGCCAGCAGCCCTAGCGGGGCTAGCACAGATACGCAGTATTTT. It codes for CASSPSGASTDTQYF. J is TRBJ2-3 and V is TRBV14; 9 bases fit TRBD2. After removal of 4 bases from V and 0 bases from J, the junction contained 2 bases not matched to a gene. This CDR3 spans 15 amino acids. CDR1 and CDR2 from the germline V gene are SGHDN and FVKESK.

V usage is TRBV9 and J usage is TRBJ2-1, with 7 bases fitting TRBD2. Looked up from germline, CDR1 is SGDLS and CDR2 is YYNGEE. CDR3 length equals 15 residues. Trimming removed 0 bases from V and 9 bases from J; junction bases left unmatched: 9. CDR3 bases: TGTGCCAGCAGCGTAGAGGGAGGGCAGGGTGGTGAGCAGTTCTTC. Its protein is CASSVEGGQGGEQFF.

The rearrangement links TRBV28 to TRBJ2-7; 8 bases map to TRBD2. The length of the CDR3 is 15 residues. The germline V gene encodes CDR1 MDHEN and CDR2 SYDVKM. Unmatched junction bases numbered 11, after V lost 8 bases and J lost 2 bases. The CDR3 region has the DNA TGTGCCAGCTATGAGGCTAGCGGGCTTACCTACGAGCAGTACTTC. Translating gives CASYEASGLTYEQYF.

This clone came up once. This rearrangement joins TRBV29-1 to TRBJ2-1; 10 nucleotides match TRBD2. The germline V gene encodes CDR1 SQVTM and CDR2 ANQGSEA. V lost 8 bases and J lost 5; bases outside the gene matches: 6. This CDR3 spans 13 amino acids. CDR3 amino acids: CSFIGLADNEQFF. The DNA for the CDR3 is TGCAGCTTCATCGGACTAGCGGACAATGAGCAGTTCTTC.

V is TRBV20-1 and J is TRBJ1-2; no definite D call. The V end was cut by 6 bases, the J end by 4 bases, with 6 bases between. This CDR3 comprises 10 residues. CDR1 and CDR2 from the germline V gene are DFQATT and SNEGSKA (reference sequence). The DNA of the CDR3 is TGCAGTGCCTCGGTCTATGGCTACACCTTC. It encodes CSASVYGYTF.

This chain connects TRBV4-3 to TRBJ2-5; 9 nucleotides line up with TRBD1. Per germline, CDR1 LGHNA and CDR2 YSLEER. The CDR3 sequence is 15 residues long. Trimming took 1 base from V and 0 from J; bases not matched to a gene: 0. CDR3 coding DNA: TGCGCCAGCAGCCAAGGACAGGGGGACCAAGAGACCCAGTACTTC. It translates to CASSQGQGDQETQYF.

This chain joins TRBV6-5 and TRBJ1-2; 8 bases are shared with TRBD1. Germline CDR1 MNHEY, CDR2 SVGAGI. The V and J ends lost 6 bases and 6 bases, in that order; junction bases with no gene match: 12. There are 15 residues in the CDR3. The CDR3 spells CASSSLDRGRNGYTF. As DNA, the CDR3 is TGTGCCAGCAGCAGTCTAGACAGGGGAAGGAATGGCTACACCTTC.

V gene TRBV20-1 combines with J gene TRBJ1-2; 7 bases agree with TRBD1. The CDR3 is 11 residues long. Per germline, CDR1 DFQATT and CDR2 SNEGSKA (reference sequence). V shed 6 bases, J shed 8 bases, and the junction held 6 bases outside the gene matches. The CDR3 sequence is CSARDSDGYTF. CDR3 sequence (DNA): TGCAGTGCCCGGGACAGCGACGGCTACACCTTC.

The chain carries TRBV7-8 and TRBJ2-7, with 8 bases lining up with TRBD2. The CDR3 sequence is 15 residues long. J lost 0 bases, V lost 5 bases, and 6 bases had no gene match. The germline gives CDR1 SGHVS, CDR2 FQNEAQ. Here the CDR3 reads CASSRERESSYEQYF. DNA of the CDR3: TGTGCCAGCAGCAGAGAGCGGGAGTCCTCCTACGAGCAGTACTTC.

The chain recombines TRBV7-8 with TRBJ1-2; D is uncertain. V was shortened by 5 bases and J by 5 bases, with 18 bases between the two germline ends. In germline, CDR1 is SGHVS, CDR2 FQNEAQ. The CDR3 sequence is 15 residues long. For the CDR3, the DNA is TGTGCCAGCAGCCAAGGACCGTTCCGAGGGTATGGCTACACCTTC. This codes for CASSQGPFRGYGYTF.

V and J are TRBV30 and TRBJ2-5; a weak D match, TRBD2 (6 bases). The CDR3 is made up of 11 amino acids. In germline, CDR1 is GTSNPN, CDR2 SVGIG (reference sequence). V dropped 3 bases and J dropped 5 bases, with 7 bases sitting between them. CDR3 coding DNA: TGTGCCTGGAGCGCGGGGGAGACCCAGTACTTC. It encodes CAWSAGETQYF.

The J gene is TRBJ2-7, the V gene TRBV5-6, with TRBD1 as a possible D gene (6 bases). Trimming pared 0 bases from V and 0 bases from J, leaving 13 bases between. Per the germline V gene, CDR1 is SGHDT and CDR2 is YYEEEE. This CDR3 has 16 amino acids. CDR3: CASSLASGHNSYEQYF. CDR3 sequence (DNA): TGTGCCAGCAGCTTGGCCTCGGGACACAACTCCTACGAGCAGTACTTC.

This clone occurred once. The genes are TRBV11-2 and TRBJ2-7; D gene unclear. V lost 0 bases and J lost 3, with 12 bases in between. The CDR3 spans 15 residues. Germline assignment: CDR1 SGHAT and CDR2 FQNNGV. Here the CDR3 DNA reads TGTGCCAGCAGCTTAGATCTTAGATCACGCTACGAGCAGTACTTC. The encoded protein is CASSLDLRSRYEQYF.

CDR3 in DNA: TGTGCCAGCAGCCCTCGGACAGGCGCTAATGAAAAACTGTTTTTT. Amino acids: CASSPRTGANEKLFF. J is TRBJ1-4 and V is TRBV9; 7 positions match TRBD1. The CDR3 covers 15 residues. Germline assignment: CDR1 SGDLS and CDR2 YYNGEE. V was pared by 4 bases and J by 3 bases, with 6 bases of the junction left unmatched. The entire variable domain, with the rest obtained from reference TRBV9 and TRBJ1-4, is as follows: DSGVTQTPKHLITATGQRVTLRCSPRSGDLSVYWYQQSLDQGLQFLIQYYNGEERAKGNILERFSAQQFPDLHSELNLSSLELGDSALYFCASSPRTGANEKLFFGSGTQLSVL.

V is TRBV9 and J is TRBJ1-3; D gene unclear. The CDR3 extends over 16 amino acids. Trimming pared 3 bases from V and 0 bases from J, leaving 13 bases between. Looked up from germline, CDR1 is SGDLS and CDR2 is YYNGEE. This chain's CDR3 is CASSARQGLSGNTIYF. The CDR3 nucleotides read TGTGCCAGCAGCGCCCGACAAGGCCTCTCTGGAAACACCATATATTTT.

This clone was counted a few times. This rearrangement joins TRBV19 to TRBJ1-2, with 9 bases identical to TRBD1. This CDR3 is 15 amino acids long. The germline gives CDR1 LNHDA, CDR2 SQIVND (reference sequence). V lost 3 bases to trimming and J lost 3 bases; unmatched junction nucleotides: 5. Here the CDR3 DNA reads TGTGCCAGTAGTATCAGGGACAGGGTCGACTATGGCTACACCTTC. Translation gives CASSIRDRVDYGYTF. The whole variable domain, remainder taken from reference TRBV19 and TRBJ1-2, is DGGITQSPKYLFRKEGQNVTLSCEQNLNHDAMYWYRQDPGQGLRLIYYSQIVNDFQKGDIAEGYSVSREKKESFPLTVTSAQKNPTAFYLCASSIRDRVDYGYTFGSGTRLTVV.

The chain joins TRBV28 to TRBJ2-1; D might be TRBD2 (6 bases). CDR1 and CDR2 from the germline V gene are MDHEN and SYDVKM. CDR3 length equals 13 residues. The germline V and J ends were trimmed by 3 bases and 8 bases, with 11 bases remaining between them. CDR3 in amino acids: CASSLPGADEQFF. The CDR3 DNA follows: TGTGCCAGCAGTTTGCCGGGAGCGGATGAGCAGTTCTTC.

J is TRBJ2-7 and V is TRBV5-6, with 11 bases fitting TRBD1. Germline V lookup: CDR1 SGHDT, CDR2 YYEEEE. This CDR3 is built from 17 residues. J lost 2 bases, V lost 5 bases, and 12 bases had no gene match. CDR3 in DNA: TGTGCCAGCAGGCGGACAGGGGGCCCCCTTCGGGCCTACGAGCAGTACTTC. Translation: CASRRTGGPLRAYEQYF.

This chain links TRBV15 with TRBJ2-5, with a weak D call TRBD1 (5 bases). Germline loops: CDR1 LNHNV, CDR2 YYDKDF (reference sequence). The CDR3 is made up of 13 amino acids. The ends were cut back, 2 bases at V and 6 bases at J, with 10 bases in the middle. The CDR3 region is CATSRYRQQTQYF. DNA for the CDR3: TGTGCCACCAGCAGATACAGGCAACAGACCCAGTACTTC.

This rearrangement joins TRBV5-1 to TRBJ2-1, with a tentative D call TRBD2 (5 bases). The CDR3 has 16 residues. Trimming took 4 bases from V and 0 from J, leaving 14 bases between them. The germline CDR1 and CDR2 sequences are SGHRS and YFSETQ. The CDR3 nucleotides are TGCGCCAGCAGCGGGGTTCACGAGGGCTCCTACAATGAGCAGTTCTTC. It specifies CASSGVHEGSYNEQFF.